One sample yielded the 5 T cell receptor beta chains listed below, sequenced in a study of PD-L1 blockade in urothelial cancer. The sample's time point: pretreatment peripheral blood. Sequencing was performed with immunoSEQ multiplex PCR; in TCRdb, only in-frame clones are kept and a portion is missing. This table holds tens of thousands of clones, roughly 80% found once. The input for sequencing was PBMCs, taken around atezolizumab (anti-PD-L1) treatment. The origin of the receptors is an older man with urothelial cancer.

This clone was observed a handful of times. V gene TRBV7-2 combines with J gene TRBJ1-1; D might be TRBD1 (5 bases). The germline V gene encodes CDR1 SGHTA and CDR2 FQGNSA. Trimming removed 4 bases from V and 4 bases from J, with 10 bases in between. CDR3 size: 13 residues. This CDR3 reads CASSYGGATEAFF. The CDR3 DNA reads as TGTGCCAGCAGCTATGGAGGGGCCACTGAAGCTTTCTTT.

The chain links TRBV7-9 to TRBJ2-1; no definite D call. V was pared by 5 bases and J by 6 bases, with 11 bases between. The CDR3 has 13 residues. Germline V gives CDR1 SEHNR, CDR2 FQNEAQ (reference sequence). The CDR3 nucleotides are TGTGCCAGCAGCGATAAAGACTTCAATGAGCAGTTCTTC. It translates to CASSDKDFNEQFF.

CDR3 coding DNA: TGTGCCAGCAGCCAAGCCATGGACAGAGCCACGAACACTGAAGCTTTCTTT. It is translated as CASSQAMDRATNTEAFF. V and J are TRBV4-2 and TRBJ1-1; D possibly corresponds to TRBD1 (6 bases). Germline CDR1 is LGHNA and CDR2 is YNFKEQ. The length of the CDR3 is 17 residues. V was shortened by 1 base and J by 1 base, with 16 bases between the two germline ends.

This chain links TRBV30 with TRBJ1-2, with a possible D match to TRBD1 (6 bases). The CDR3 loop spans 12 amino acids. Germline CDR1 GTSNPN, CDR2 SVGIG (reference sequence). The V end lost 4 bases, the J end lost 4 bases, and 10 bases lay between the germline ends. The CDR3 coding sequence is TGTGCCTGGAACAGGGATGGCTATGGCTACACCTTC. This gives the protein CAWNRDGYGYTF.

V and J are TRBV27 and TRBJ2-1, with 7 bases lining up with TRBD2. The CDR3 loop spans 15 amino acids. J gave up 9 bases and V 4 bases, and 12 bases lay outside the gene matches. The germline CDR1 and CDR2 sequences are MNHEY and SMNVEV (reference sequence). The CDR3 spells CASSSAGLGIGEQFF. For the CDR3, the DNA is TGTGCCAGCAGTTCAGCCGGACTAGGCATCGGTGAGCAGTTCTTC.